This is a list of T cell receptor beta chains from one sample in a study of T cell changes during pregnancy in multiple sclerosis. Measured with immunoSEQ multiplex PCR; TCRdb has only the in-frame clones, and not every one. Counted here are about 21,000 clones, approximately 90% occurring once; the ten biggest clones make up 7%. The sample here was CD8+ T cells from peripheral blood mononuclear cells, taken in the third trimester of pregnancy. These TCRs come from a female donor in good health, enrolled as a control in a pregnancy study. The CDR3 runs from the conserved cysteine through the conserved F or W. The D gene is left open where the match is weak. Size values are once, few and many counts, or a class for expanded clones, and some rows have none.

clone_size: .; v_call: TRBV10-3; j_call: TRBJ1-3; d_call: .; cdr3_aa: CAITVGNTIYF; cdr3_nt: TGTGCCATCACAGTTGGAAACACCATATATTTT
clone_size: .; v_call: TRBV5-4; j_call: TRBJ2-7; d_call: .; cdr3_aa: CASSPATRGNEQYF; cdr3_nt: TGTGCCAGCAGCCCCGCTACCCGGGGGAACGAGCAGTACTTC
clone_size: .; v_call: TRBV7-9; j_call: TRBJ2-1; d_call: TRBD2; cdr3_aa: CASSSRLAGGFRDNEQFF; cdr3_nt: TGTGCCAGCAGCTCAAGACTAGCGGGGGGGTTTAGGGACAATGAGCAGTTCTTC
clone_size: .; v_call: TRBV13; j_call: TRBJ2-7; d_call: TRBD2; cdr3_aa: CASSSRLADRGEQYF; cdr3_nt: TGTGCCAGCAGCTCGCGACTAGCGGATAGAGGAGAGCAGTACTTC
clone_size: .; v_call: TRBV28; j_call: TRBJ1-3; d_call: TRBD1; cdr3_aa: CASRNRGSGNTIYF; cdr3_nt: TGTGCCAGCAGAAACAGGGGGTCTGGAAACACCATATATTTT
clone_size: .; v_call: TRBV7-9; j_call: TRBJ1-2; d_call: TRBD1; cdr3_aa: CASSFVGGNYGYTF; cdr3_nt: TGTGCCAGCAGCTTTGTAGGGGGCAACTATGGCTACACCTTC
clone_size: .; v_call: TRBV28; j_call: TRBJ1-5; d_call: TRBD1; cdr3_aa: CAIDSGQGEAEPQHF; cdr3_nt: TGTGCCATCGATTCGGGACAGGGTGAGGCGGAGCCCCAGCATTTT
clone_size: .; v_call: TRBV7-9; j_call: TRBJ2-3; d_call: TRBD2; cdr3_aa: CASSLALAGGPLTDTQYF; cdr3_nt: TGTGCCAGCAGCTTAGCACTAGCGGGGGGCCCACTCACAGATACGCAGTATTTT
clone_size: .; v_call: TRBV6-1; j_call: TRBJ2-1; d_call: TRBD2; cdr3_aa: CASSEGSGDYNEQFF; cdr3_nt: TGTGCCAGCAGTGAAGGTAGCGGGGATTACAATGAGCAGTTCTTC
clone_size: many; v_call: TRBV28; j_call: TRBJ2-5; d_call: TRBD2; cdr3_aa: CASRRLAGAYETQYF; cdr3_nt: TGTGCCAGCCGCAGACTAGCGGGAGCGTACGAGACCCAGTACTTC
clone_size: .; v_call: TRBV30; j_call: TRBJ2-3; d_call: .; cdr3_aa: CAWRETDTQYF; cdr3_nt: TGTGCCTGGAGAGAGACAGATACGCAGTATTTT
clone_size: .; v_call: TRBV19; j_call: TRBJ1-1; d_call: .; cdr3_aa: CASSIPSGQMNTEAFF; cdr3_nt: TGTGCCAGTAGTATTCCCTCCGGACAAATGAACACTGAAGCTTTCTTT
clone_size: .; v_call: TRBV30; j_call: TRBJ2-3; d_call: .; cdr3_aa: CAWEQTGPTDTQYF; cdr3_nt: TGTGCCTGGGAACAAACAGGACCCACAGATACGCAGTATTTT
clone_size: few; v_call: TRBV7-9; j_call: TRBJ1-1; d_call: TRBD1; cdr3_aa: CASSLGGTVNTEAFF; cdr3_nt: TGTGCCAGCAGCTTAGGAGGGACAGTGAACACTGAAGCTTTCTTT
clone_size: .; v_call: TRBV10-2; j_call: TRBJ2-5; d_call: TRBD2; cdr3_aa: CASSEAGAGGETQYF; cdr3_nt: TGCGCCAGCAGTGAAGCAGGGGCGGGAGGAGAGACCCAGTACTTC
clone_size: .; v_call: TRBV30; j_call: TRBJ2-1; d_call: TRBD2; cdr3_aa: CAWSVLVGTIYNEQFF; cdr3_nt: TGTGCCTGGAGTGTACTCGTCGGGACTATCTACAATGAGCAGTTCTTC
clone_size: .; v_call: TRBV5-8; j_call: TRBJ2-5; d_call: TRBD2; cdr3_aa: CASSFGTSGSQETQYF; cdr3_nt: TGTGCCAGCAGCTTCGGGACTAGCGGGAGCCAAGAGACCCAGTACTTC
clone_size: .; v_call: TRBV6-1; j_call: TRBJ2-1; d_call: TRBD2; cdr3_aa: CASSELAGGNSYNEQFF; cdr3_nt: TGTGCCAGCAGTGAACTGGCGGGAGGTAATTCCTACAATGAGCAGTTCTTC
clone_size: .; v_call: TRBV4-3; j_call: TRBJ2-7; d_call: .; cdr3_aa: CASSQDLSGASSYEQYF; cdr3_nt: TGCGCCAGCAGCCAAGACCTCTCGGGAGCGAGTTCCTACGAGCAGTACTTC
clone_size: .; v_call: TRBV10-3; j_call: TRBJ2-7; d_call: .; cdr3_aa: CAISASGSSYEQYF; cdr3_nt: TGTGCCATCAGTGCTTCAGGGTCCTCCTACGAGCAGTACTTC
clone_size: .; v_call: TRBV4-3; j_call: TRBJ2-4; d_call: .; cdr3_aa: CASSQDRGWAKNIQYF; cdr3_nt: TGCGCCAGCAGCCAAGATCGGGGATGGGCCAAAAACATTCAGTACTTC
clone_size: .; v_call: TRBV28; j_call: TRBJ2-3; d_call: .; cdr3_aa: CASSLPETEGGTDTQYF; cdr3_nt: TGTGCCAGCAGCCTACCGGAGACAGAAGGCGGCACAGATACGCAGTATTTT
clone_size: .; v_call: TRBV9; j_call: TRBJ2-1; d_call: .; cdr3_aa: CASGAGGTYNEQFF; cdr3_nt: TGTGCCAGCGGCGCCGGCGGAACCTACAATGAGCAGTTCTTC
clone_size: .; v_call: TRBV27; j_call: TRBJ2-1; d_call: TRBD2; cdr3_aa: CASSPLGLANNEQFF; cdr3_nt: TGTGCCAGCAGTCCCCTCGGACTAGCTAACAATGAGCAGTTCTTC
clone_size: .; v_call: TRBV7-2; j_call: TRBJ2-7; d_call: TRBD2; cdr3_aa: CASSGLAGDYEQYF; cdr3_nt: TGTGCCAGCAGCGGACTAGCGGGAGACTACGAGCAGTACTTC
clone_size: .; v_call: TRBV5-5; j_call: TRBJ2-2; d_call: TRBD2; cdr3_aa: CASSLVVSGGNTGELFF; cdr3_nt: TGTGCCAGCAGCTTGGTCGTTAGCGGGGGTAACACCGGGGAGCTGTTTTTT
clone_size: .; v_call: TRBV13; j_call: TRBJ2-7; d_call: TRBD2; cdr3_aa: CASSGTSGRQYF; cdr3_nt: TGTGCCAGCAGCGGGACTAGTGGGCGGCAGTACTTC
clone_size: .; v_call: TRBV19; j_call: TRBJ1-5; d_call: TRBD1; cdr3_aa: CASSATGEQPQHF; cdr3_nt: TGTGCCAGTAGTGCAACAGGGGAACAGCCCCAGCATTTT
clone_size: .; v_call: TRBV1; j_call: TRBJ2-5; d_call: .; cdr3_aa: CTSSPRWTQYF; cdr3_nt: TGCACCAGCAGCCCCCGTTGGACCCAGTACTTC
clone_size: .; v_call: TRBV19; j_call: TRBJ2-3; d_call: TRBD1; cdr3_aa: CASTDRGEVTDTQYF; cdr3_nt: TGTGCCAGTACGGACAGGGGGGAAGTAACAGATACGCAGTATTTT
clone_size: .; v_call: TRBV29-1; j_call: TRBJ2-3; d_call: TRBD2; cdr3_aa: CSVVGGAIGDTQYF; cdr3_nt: TGCAGCGTCGTCGGGGGGGCAATAGGCGATACGCAGTATTTT
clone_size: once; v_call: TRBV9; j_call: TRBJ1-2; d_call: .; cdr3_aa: CASNSRYGYTF; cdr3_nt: TGTGCCAGCAACTCCCGGTATGGCTACACCTTC
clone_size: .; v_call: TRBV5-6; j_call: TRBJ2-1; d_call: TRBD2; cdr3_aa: CASSLDTSGSSDEQFF; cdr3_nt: TGTGCCAGCAGCTTGGATACTAGCGGGAGTAGCGATGAGCAGTTCTTC
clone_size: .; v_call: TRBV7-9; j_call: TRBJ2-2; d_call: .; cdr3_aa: CASESGGICTGELFF; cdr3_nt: TGTGCCAGCGAATCTGGGGGGATATGCACCGGGGAGCTGTTTTTT
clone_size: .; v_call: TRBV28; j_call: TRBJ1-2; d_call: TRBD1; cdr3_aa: CASSLSGQSNYGYTF; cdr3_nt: TGTGCCAGCAGTCTATCGGGACAGTCTAACTATGGCTACACCTTC
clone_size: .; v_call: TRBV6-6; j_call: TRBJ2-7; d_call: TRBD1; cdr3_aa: CASIPGTELTYEQYF; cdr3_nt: TGTGCCAGCATACCCGGGACAGAGCTAACCTACGAGCAGTACTTC
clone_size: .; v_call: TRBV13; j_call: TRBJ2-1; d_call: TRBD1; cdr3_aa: CASSSGQAYNEQFF; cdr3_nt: TGTGCCAGCAGCTCGGGACAGGCGTACAATGAGCAGTTCTTC
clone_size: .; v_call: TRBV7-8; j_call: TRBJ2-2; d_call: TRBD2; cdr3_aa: CASSLEAVGLAAGELFF; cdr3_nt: TGTGCCAGCAGCTTAGAAGCGGTGGGCCTAGCGGCCGGGGAGCTGTTTTTT
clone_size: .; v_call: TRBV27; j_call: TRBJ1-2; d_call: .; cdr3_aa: CASSFRGGVLAYGYTF; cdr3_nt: TGTGCCAGCAGTTTTCGTGGAGGGGTCCTGGCCTATGGCTACACCTTC
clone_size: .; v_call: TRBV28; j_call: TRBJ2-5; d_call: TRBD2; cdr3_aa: CASSFMGLDIETQYF; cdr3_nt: TGTGCCAGCAGTTTTATGGGACTAGATATCGAGACCCAGTACTTC
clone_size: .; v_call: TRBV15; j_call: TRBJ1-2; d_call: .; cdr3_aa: CATSRDKPYLGYTF; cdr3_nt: TGTGCCACCAGCAGAGATAAGCCCTATCTAGGCTACACCTTC
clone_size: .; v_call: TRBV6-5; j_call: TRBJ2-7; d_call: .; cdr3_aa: CASSYREQGTYEQYF; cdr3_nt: TGTGCCAGCAGTTACCGAGAACAGGGTACCTACGAGCAGTACTTC
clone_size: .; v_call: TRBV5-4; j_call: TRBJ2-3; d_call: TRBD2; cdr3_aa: CASSLGSSGGGDTQYF; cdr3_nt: TGTGCCAGCAGCTTGGGCAGTAGCGGGGGGGGAGATACGCAGTATTTT
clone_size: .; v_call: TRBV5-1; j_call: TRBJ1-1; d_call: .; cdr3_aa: CASSSYPLRKLNTEAFF; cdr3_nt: TGCGCCAGCAGCTCCTACCCCTTAAGAAAACTGAACACTGAAGCTTTCTTT
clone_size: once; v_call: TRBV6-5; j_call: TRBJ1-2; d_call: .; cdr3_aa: CASRRRGNSYGYTF; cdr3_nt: TGTGCCAGCCGTCGCCGAGGGAATTCCTATGGCTACACCTTC
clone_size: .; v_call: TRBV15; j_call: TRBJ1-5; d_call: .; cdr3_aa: CATQTGNQPQHF; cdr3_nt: TGTGCCACCCAGACAGGCAATCAGCCCCAGCATTTT
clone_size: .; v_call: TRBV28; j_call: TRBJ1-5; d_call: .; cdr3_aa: CASAQTVIESMAQHF; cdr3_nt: TGTGCCAGCGCCCAGACAGTGATAGAATCAATGGCCCAGCATTTT
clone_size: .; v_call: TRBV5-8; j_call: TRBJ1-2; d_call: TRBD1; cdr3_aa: CASRVTGGAYGYTF; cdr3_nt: TGTGCCAGCAGAGTGACAGGGGGCGCTTATGGCTACACCTTC
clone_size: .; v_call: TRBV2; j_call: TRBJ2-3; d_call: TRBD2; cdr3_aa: CASSEAEAGGPIVTDTQYF; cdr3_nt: TGTGCCAGCAGTGAAGCTGAAGCGGGAGGGCCCATTGTCACAGATACGCAGTATTTT
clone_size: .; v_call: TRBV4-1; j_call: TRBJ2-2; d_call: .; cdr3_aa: CASSLWGGVGRITGELFF; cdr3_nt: TGCGCCAGCAGCCTTTGGGGTGGGGTGGGGCGTATCACCGGGGAGCTGTTTTTT
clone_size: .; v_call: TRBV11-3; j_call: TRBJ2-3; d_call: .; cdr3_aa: CASSLIGNSGDTQYF; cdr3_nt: TGTGCCAGCAGCTTAATCGGGAATTCGGGAGATACGCAGTATTTT
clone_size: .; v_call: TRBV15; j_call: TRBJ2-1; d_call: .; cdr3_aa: CATSRRGNEQFF; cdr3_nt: TGTGCCACCAGCCGCAGAGGGAACGAGCAGTTCTTC
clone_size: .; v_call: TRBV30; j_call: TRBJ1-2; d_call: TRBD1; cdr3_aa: CAWSVIGGAYGYTF; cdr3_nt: TGTGCCTGGAGTGTAATAGGGGGCGCGTATGGCTACACCTTC